The sequence of this T cell receptor beta chain was determined in a study of T cell changes during pregnancy in multiple sclerosis. Measured with immunoSEQ multiplex PCR; TCRdb has only the in-frame clones, and not every one. The sample comprises about 74,000 clones, around nine tenths of which are singletons, and less than 3.5% rests with the top ten. CDR3 length: 15 residues. V lost 2 bases and J 6 bases, leaving 13 bases between the germline ends. Per germline, CDR1 MNHEY and CDR2 SVGAGI. The sequencing used peripheral blood, collected before pregnancy. The J gene is TRBJ1-4, the V gene TRBV6-5, with D possibly TRBD1 on 6 matching bases. The source is a female donor with multiple sclerosis, enrolled in a pregnancy study. The CDR3 DNA is TGTGCCAGCAGTTACACCACAGGGTCTGATGAAAAACTGTTTTTT. As protein: CASSYTTGSDEKLFF.